This note documents a single T cell receptor beta chain sequence. The antigen remains undetermined. This entry belongs to a study of molecular identifiers for immune sequencing clone quantification. General study points: Sharing of a barcode by identical TCR molecules could cause highly expanded clone sizes to be underestimated. Clones above 20 RNA copies held over 98% of effector molecules, under 1% in naive cells. Investigators reportedly could detect spiked Jurkat TCR RNA from one cell among 1.1 million or so naive cells.

In preparing bulk TCR libraries, previously described methods and listed TCR primers were used. TCRdb used MiXCR to reprocess the PCR reads, holding one entry per CDR3 protein. The table lists under 800,000 distinct CDR3 sequences, less than 30% of them singletons. V lost 4 bases and J 6 bases, leaving 8 bases between the germline ends. There are 12 residues in the CDR3. Germline CDR1 is KGHDR and CDR2 is SFDVKD. The clonotype was recovered from a human donor in good health. Some libraries in this study had Jurkat cell RNA spiked in. Sequencing was carried out using naive CD8+ T cells from blood, with Jurkat cell RNA spiked in. Stated subset: FACS-sorted CD8+CD4-CCR7+CD45RA+ naive T cells. The chain carries TRBV24-1 and TRBJ1-2; TRBD1 might be the D (6 bases). The CDR3 is CATSETGNGYTF. The CDR3 nucleotides read TGTGCCACCAGTGAAACAGGGAATGGCTACACCTTC.